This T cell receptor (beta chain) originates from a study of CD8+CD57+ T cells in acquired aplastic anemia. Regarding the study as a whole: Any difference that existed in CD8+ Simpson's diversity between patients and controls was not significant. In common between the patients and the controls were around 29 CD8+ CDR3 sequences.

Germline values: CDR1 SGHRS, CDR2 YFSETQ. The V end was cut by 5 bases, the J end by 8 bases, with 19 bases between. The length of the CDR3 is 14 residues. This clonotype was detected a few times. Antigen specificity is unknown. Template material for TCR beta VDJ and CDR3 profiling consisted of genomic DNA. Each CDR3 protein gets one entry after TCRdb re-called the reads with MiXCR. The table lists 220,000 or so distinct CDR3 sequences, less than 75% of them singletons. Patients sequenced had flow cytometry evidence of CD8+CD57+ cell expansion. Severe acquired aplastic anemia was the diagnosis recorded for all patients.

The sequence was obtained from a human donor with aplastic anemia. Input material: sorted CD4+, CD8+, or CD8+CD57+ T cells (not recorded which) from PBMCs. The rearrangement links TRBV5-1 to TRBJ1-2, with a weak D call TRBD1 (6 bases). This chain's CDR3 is CASRKSGDIGGYTF. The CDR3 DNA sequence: TGCGCCAGCAGGAAATCCGGGGACATCGGCGGCTACACCTTC.